Below are 9 T cell receptor beta chains sequenced from a single sample in a study of PD-1 blockade in mismatch repair-deficient tumors. The assay was immunoSEQ multiplex PCR, and TCRdb's table has in-frame clones only and misses some. The sample includes roughly 120,000 clones, about 74% of them seen just once. This material consisted of peripheral blood, taken approximately 60 weeks after starting pembrolizumab. These receptors all stem from an adult with mismatch repair-deficient cancer.

The rearrangement links TRBV6-1 to TRBJ1-2, with a weak D call TRBD1 (5 bases). Trimming took 2 bases from V and 8 from J, leaving 18 bases between them. The germline V gene encodes CDR1 MNHNS and CDR2 SASEGT. The CDR3 has 15 residues. The CDR3 DNA follows: TGTGCCAGCAGTGAAATGGAAGGCAGGGAGGGAGGCTACACCTTC. Amino acids: CASSEMEGREGGYTF.

V is TRBV9 and J is TRBJ2-3, with 7 bases aligning to TRBD2. Germline V gene sequence: CDR1 SGDLS, CDR2 YYNGEE. CDR3 size: 15 residues. The V and J ends lost 3 bases and 2 bases, in that order; junction bases with no gene match: 6. The chain's CDR3 is CASSGLLAFTDTQYF. The CDR3 DNA reads TGTGCCAGCAGCGGATTACTAGCGTTCACAGATACGCAGTATTTT. Supplemented by reference TRBV9 and TRBJ2-3, the full variable domain reads DSGVTQTPKHLITATGQRVTLRCSPRSGDLSVYWYQQSLDQGLQFLIQYYNGEERAKGNILERFSAQQFPDLHSELNLSSLELGDSALYFCASSGLLAFTDTQYFGPGTRLTVL.

This rearrangement joins TRBV13 to TRBJ2-2; no firm D call. The V gene's germline CDR1 is PRHDT and CDR2 FYEKMQ (reference sequence). This CDR3 contains 14 residues. The V end was cut by 1 base, the J end by 4 bases, with 7 bases between. In DNA form, the CDR3 reads TGTGCCAGCAGCTTAGTACACAGCACCGGGGAGCTGTTTTTT. This sequence encodes CASSLVHSTGELFF.

This clone appeared a few times. The V and J genes are TRBV29-1 and TRBJ2-1, with 9 bases identical to TRBD2. The CDR3 length is 15 residues. Germline CDR1 SQVTM, CDR2 ANQGSEA. J was trimmed by 7 bases and V by 0 bases; bases with no gene match: 7. The CDR3 reads CSVEEPGRGGNEQFF. Written as DNA, the CDR3 is TGCAGCGTTGAAGAGCCCGGGCGGGGGGGGAATGAGCAGTTCTTC.

The genes are TRBV7-3 and TRBJ2-3; D assignment may be TRBD1 or TRBD2 (5 bases each). Germline V gene data show CDR1 as SGHTA and CDR2 as FQGTGA. The length of the CDR3 is 14 residues. Between the trimmed V and J ends, which lost 5 bases and 2 bases, there was a span of 11 bases. The CDR3 DNA sequence: TGTGCCAGCAGCCCGGGGACCTCCACAGATACGCAGTATTTT. This sequence encodes CASSPGTSTDTQYF.

The chain is built from TRBV19 and TRBJ1-2, with D unresolved. CDR1 and CDR2 (germline): LNHDA, SQIVND (reference sequence). The V gene lost 5 bases and the J gene lost 5 bases, with 15 bases spanning the gap. The CDR3 has 14 residues. DNA for the CDR3: TGTGCCAGTAGTTGGCAGATAAATACATATGGCTACACCTTC. Residues: CASSWQINTYGYTF.

The chain recombines TRBV29-1 with TRBJ2-4, with D possibly being TRBD2 (6 bases). Looked up from germline, CDR1 is SQVTM and CDR2 is ANQGSEA. This CDR3 region has 12 residues. The V end was cut by 7 bases, the J end by 8 bases, with 15 bases between. For the CDR3, the DNA is TGCAGCGGGAGGGGTTCATTGGACATTCAGTACTTC. Translated, it gives CSGRGSLDIQYF. The whole variable domain, filled in from reference TRBV29-1 and TRBJ2-4, reads SAVISQKPSRDICQRGTSLTIQCQVDSQVTMMFWYRQQPGQSLTLIATANQGSEATYESGFVIDKFPISRPNLTFSTLTVSNMSPEDSSIYLCSGRGSLDIQYFGAGTRLSVL.

V gene TRBV5-5 combines with J gene TRBJ1-2; D gene uncertain. CDR3 length: 13 amino acids. Trimming took 0 bases from V and 5 from J, leaving 8 bases between them. Germline-derived CDR1 and CDR2 are SGHKS and YYEKEE (reference sequence). The CDR3 reads CASSLGGAYGYTF. CDR3 DNA: TGTGCCAGCAGCTTGGGAGGCGCATATGGCTACACCTTC.

The chain has TRBV10-3 and TRBJ2-7; 8 bases are a match to TRBD1. The CDR3 sequence is 15 residues long. The germline gives CDR1 ENHRY, CDR2 SYGVKD. The trim removed 5 bases at V and 1 base at J, leaving 7 bases unmatched. In nucleotides, the CDR3 is TGTGCCATCAGTAAGGACAGGGCTACTTCCTACGAGCAGTACTTC. This codes for CAISKDRATSYEQYF.